These T cell receptor beta chains were read from a single sample in a study of T cell changes during pregnancy in multiple sclerosis. Assay used: immunoSEQ multiplex PCR; TCRdb lists only in-frame clones, some missing. The sample lists around 88,000 clones; roughly 90% were seen once. Material: peripheral blood, obtained in the first trimester of pregnancy. The source of these receptors is a female donor with multiple sclerosis, enrolled in a pregnancy study. CDR3s include the opening cysteine and the closing phenylalanine or tryptophan. The D gene is left open where the match is weak. The size of a clone is reported for some rows only, either as once, few or many, or as a class for expanded clones.

V gene: TRBV19; clone size: -; J gene: TRBJ2-1; D gene: TRBD2; CDR3 protein: CASRRTSGGKYNEQFF; CDR3 DNA: TGTGCCAGTCGAAGGACTAGCGGGGGGAAGTACAATGAGCAGTTCTTC
V gene: TRBV12-5; clone size: -; J gene: TRBJ2-7; D gene: TRBD2; CDR3 protein: CASGLKLAGVSYEQYF; CDR3 DNA: TGTGCTAGTGGTTTGAAACTAGCGGGGGTTTCCTACGAGCAGTACTTC
V gene: TRBV11-2; clone size: -; J gene: TRBJ1-1; D gene: -; CDR3 protein: CASSPRIGQGSTEAFF; CDR3 DNA: TGTGCCAGCAGCCCGCGGATAGGGCAGGGGTCCACTGAAGCTTTCTTT
V gene: TRBV29-1; clone size: -; J gene: TRBJ2-5; D gene: -; CDR3 protein: CSVVPIEVQETQYF; CDR3 DNA: TGCAGCGTTGTTCCCATTGAGGTTCAAGAGACCCAGTACTTC
V gene: TRBV11-3; clone size: once; J gene: TRBJ2-7; D gene: -; CDR3 protein: CASSQAGKRYEQYF; CDR3 DNA: TGTGCCAGCAGCCAAGCAGGTAAAAGGTACGAGCAGTACTTC
V gene: TRBV1; clone size: -; J gene: TRBJ2-1; D gene: -; CDR3 protein: CTSSERGGASDEQFF; CDR3 DNA: TGCACCAGCAGCGAAAGAGGGGGGGCTAGCGATGAGCAGTTCTTC
V gene: TRBV12-5; clone size: -; J gene: TRBJ2-7; D gene: -; CDR3 protein: CASGLVLGRAVYEQYF; CDR3 DNA: TGTGCTAGTGGTTTGGTACTTGGCAGGGCCGTCTACGAGCAGTACTTC
V gene: TRBV5-1; clone size: -; J gene: TRBJ2-2; D gene: -; CDR3 protein: CASSLSRQGGTGELFF; CDR3 DNA: TGCGCCAGCAGCTTGTCTCGGCAGGGGGGCACCGGGGAGCTGTTTTTT
V gene: TRBV28; clone size: -; J gene: TRBJ1-1; D gene: TRBD1; CDR3 protein: CASTLTGVTEAFF; CDR3 DNA: TGTGCCAGCACCCTAACAGGGGTCACTGAAGCTTTCTTT
V gene: TRBV5-1; clone size: many; J gene: TRBJ2-4; D gene: -; CDR3 protein: CASSSTHATGKLAKNIQYF; CDR3 DNA: TGCGCCAGCAGTTCAACGCATGCAACAGGGAAACTAGCCAAAAACATTCAGTACTTC
V gene: TRBV25-1; clone size: -; J gene: TRBJ1-5; D gene: -; CDR3 protein: CASTKSGSSNQPQHF; CDR3 DNA: TGTGCCAGTACCAAGTCCGGGTCCTCCAATCAGCCCCAGCATTTT
V gene: TRBV18; clone size: -; J gene: TRBJ1-3; D gene: -; CDR3 protein: CASSPIALGRGNTIYF; CDR3 DNA: TGTGCCAGCTCACCGATAGCTTTGGGGAGAGGAAACACCATATATTTT
V gene: TRBV28; clone size: few; J gene: TRBJ1-5; D gene: -; CDR3 protein: CASSFHSEVDQPQHF; CDR3 DNA: TGTGCCAGCAGTTTTCACAGTGAAGTTGATCAGCCCCAGCATTTT
V gene: TRBV19; clone size: -; J gene: TRBJ1-2; D gene: -; CDR3 protein: CASSIGSGSYGYTF; CDR3 DNA: TGTGCCAGTAGTATCGGGAGTGGGAGCTATGGCTACACCTTC
V gene: TRBV9; clone size: -; J gene: TRBJ1-1; D gene: -; CDR3 protein: CASTSVGVSEAFF; CDR3 DNA: TGTGCCAGCACCTCAGTAGGGGTGAGTGAAGCTTTCTTT
V gene: TRBV7-2; clone size: -; J gene: TRBJ2-3; D gene: -; CDR3 protein: CASRPPGLGTDTQYF; CDR3 DNA: TGTGCCAGCAGACCTCCGGGACTGGGCACAGATACGCAGTATTTT
V gene: TRBV2; clone size: -; J gene: TRBJ1-1; D gene: TRBD1; CDR3 protein: CASINQGQGMNEAFF; CDR3 DNA: TGTGCCAGCATTAACCAGGGACAGGGTATGAATGAAGCTTTCTTT
V gene: TRBV7-7; clone size: -; J gene: TRBJ2-5; D gene: TRBD2; CDR3 protein: CASSEPGLAGEETQYF; CDR3 DNA: TGTGCTAGCAGTGAGCCGGGACTAGCGGGGGAAGAGACCCAGTACTTC
V gene: TRBV19; clone size: once; J gene: TRBJ2-5; D gene: -; CDR3 protein: CASSIDTRGIRETQYF; CDR3 DNA: TGTGCCAGTAGTATAGACACCAGGGGAATTAGAGAGACCCAGTACTTC
V gene: TRBV7-7; clone size: -; J gene: TRBJ2-5; D gene: TRBD1; CDR3 protein: CASSLGTGLQETQYF; CDR3 DNA: TGTGCCAGCAGCTTAGGGACAGGGCTACAAGAGACCCAGTACTTC
V gene: TRBV10-3; clone size: -; J gene: TRBJ2-7; D gene: TRBD2; CDR3 protein: CAISDSGAGSGGYEQYF; CDR3 DNA: TGTGCCATCAGTGACTCCGGGGCGGGTAGCGGGGGCTACGAGCAGTACTTC
V gene: TRBV6-1; clone size: -; J gene: TRBJ2-7; D gene: -; CDR3 protein: CASSEGFRGSYEQYF; CDR3 DNA: TGTGCCAGCAGTGAGGGGTTCCGGGGTTCCTACGAGCAGTACTTC
V gene: TRBV7-6; clone size: -; J gene: TRBJ2-1; D gene: -; CDR3 protein: CASSFGGVGEQFF; CDR3 DNA: TGTGCCAGCAGCTTCGGAGGGGTGGGCGAGCAGTTCTTC
V gene: TRBV2; clone size: once; J gene: TRBJ1-2; D gene: -; CDR3 protein: CASSGGDYGYTF; CDR3 DNA: TGTGCCAGCAGCGGCGGGGACTATGGCTACACCTTC
V gene: TRBV9; clone size: -; J gene: TRBJ2-7; D gene: -; CDR3 protein: CASSVGGGDEQYF; CDR3 DNA: TGTGCCAGCAGCGTAGGGGGCGGGGACGAGCAGTACTTC
V gene: TRBV5-1; clone size: -; J gene: TRBJ2-1; D gene: TRBD2; CDR3 protein: CASSLELAGVLREQFF; CDR3 DNA: TGCGCCAGCAGCTTGGAATTGGCGGGAGTACTGAGGGAGCAGTTCTTC
V gene: TRBV5-1; clone size: once; J gene: TRBJ1-6; D gene: -; CDR3 protein: CASSLLGGGESPLHF; CDR3 DNA: TGCGCCAGCAGCTTGTTAGGGGGGGGTGAATCACCCCTCCACTTT
V gene: TRBV6-5; clone size: -; J gene: TRBJ1-2; D gene: TRBD1; CDR3 protein: CASGQGANYGYTF; CDR3 DNA: TGTGCCAGCGGACAGGGAGCTAACTATGGCTACACCTTC
V gene: TRBV25-1; clone size: once; J gene: TRBJ1-5; D gene: -; CDR3 protein: CASSEWGTNQPQHF; CDR3 DNA: TGTGCCAGCAGTGAATGGGGCACCAATCAGCCCCAGCATTTT
V gene: TRBV27; clone size: once; J gene: TRBJ2-1; D gene: TRBD1; CDR3 protein: CASSQGQGAHNEQFF; CDR3 DNA: TGTGCCAGCAGCCAAGGACAGGGGGCCCACAATGAGCAGTTCTTC
V gene: TRBV7-9; clone size: -; J gene: TRBJ1-2; D gene: -; CDR3 protein: CASSQDRNYGYTF; CDR3 DNA: TGTGCCAGCAGCCAGGACAGAAACTATGGCTACACCTTC
V gene: TRBV10-3; clone size: -; J gene: TRBJ2-7; D gene: TRBD1; CDR3 protein: CATTGGTGFYEQYF; CDR3 DNA: TGTGCCACAACAGGGGGTACAGGGTTCTACGAGCAGTACTTC
V gene: TRBV9; clone size: -; J gene: TRBJ2-5; D gene: -; CDR3 protein: CASKGEGETQYF; CDR3 DNA: TGTGCCAGCAAGGGGGAGGGGGAGACCCAGTACTTC
V gene: TRBV4-1; clone size: once; J gene: TRBJ2-4; D gene: -; CDR3 protein: CASSQAGTSGNIQYF; CDR3 DNA: TGCGCCAGCAGCCAGGCCGGGACATCAGGAAACATTCAGTACTTC